These 10 T cell receptor beta chains share one sample of origin, sequenced in a study of cytomegalovirus exposure and HLA in healthy donors. This PCR relied on a set of 60 Vbeta primers and 13 Jbeta primers. The repertoire was sequenced with immunoSEQ multiplex PCR; TCRdb's copy has only in-frame clones and lacks some. The table lists 150,000 or so clones, approximately 70% of them singletons. Sequencing was performed on PBMCs. The source of these receptors is a human donor in good health.

The CDR3 is CASSTGAGNGYTF. CDR3 DNA: TGTGCCAGCAGTACAGGGGCTGGGAATGGCTACACCTTC. The chain is built from TRBV7-3 and TRBJ1-2; TRBD1 aligns across 7 bases. This CDR3 contains 13 residues. The V gene's germline CDR1 is SGHTA and CDR2 FQGTGA. Trimming cost V 6 bases and J 6 bases; bases outside gene matches: 7.

This clone was seen a handful of times. J is TRBJ2-3 and V is TRBV7-3; 8 bases align to TRBD1. Germline CDR1 is SGHTA and CDR2 is FQGTGA. This CDR3 spans 14 amino acids. The J segment lost 8 bases and the V segment lost 1 base, leaving 5 bases of the junction unmatched. CDR3 bases: TGTGCCAGCAGCTTAAATCGACAGGGGAGTACGCAGTATTTT. Encoded protein: CASSLNRQGSTQYF.

The J gene is TRBJ1-1, the V gene TRBV7-8; D remains ambiguous. Germline CDR1 reads SGHVS; CDR2 reads FQNEAQ. The V end was cut by 5 bases, the J end by 7 bases, with 11 bases between. CDR3 size: 12 residues. The CDR3 coding sequence is TGTGCCAGCAGCCCCTCGGTAGTTGAAGCTTTCTTT. Translation: CASSPSVVEAFF.

The rearrangement uses TRBV5-6 and TRBJ1-2, with 7 bases fitting TRBD1. V was clipped by 2 bases and J by 1 base; unmatched bases: 11. Germline V gene lookup returns CDR1 SGHDT and CDR2 YYEEEE. CDR3 length equals 17 residues. The CDR3 region is CASSFGDRAELNYGYTF. The CDR3, as DNA: TGTGCCAGCAGCTTCGGTGACAGGGCCGAACTTAACTATGGCTACACCTTC.

The chain combines TRBV5-6 with TRBJ1-2; tentative D call: TRBD1 (5 bases). Deletions cut 7 bases from V and 0 bases from J, with 13 bases between. From germline, CDR1 is SGHDT and CDR2 YYEEEE. This CDR3 has 14 amino acids. The CDR3 loop reads CASPLGASNYGYTF. As DNA, the CDR3 is TGTGCCAGCCCCCTAGGGGCGTCTAACTATGGCTACACCTTC.

This chain links TRBV4-3 with TRBJ2-1; perhaps TRBD1 as D (5 bases). V shed 1 base and J shed 8 bases, with 18 bases lying between them. Germline CDR1 and CDR2: LGHNA and YSLEER. This CDR3 has 16 amino acids. The CDR3 region is CASSQGSGIYSDEQFF. For the CDR3, the DNA is TGCGCCAGCAGCCAAGGGTCAGGGATCTATTCCGATGAGCAGTTCTTC.

The chain carries TRBV5-1 and TRBJ2-5, with 11 bases fitting TRBD2. Germline trimming cut 2 bases from V and 7 bases from J; bases unmatched to any gene: 10. Germline values: CDR1 SGHRS, CDR2 YFSETQ. This CDR3 contains 16 residues. CDR3 nucleotides: TGCGCCAGCAGCTTACTAGCGGGGGCTGGAAGTGGGACCCAGTACTTC. The encoded protein is CASSLLAGAGSGTQYF.

The chain links TRBV6-4 to TRBJ2-7, with TRBD1 matching 9 bases. J gave up 4 bases and V 1 base, and 2 bases lay outside the gene matches. The germline CDR1 and CDR2 sequences are MRHNA and SNTAGT. The CDR3 extends over 14 amino acids. Here the CDR3 reads CASSDWDRVYEQYF. The CDR3 DNA follows: TGTGCCAGCAGTGACTGGGACAGGGTGTACGAGCAGTACTTC.

This clone was counted a few times. CDR3 sequence reads: CASSGGQGAVANEKLFF. CDR3 nucleotide sequence: TGTGCCAGCAGCGGGGGACAGGGGGCAGTTGCTAATGAAAAACTGTTTTTT. The chain combines TRBV5-4 with TRBJ1-4; TRBD1 aligns across 12 bases. The CDR3 consists of 17 residues. V was clipped by 4 bases and J by 3 bases; unmatched bases: 7. Germline-derived CDR1 and CDR2 are SGHNT and YYREEE (reference sequence).

V and J are TRBV7-8 and TRBJ1-5; D might be TRBD1 (5 bases). This CDR3 contains 15 residues. The V gene's germline CDR1 is SGHVS and CDR2 FQNEAQ. The ends were cut back, 1 base at V and 0 bases at J, with 7 bases in the middle. The CDR3: CASSLGRDSNQPQHF. The CDR3 DNA sequence: TGTGCCAGCAGCTTAGGCAGGGATAGCAATCAGCCCCAGCATTTT.